Listed below are T cell receptor beta chains from one sample, sequenced in a study of T cells in Graves' hyperthyroidism and ophthalmopathy. TCRdb analysed the multiplex PCR reads with MiXCR anew, one entry per CDR3 protein. The sample gives a few hundred thousand distinct CDR3 sequences, about 19% of which show up once; approximately 4% is in the top ten. Sequencing input: blood. Receptors were obtained from a woman younger than 35 with Graves' hyperthyroidism. Each CDR3 is given with its conserved first and last residue. Fields, in order: D gene, V gene, clone size, J gene, CDR3 protein, CDR3 DNA. A D gene is named only where the DNA matches it firmly. Clone size, where shown, is once, few, many, or a class for clones that have expanded.

TRBD1,TRBV6-5,many,TRBJ2-6,CASSYGTGTGANVLTF,TGTGCCAGCAGTTACGGGACAGGGACTGGGGCCAACGTCCTGACTTTC
.,TRBV5-1,many,TRBJ2-7,CASSFTGGEQYF,TGCGCCAGCAGCTTCACGGGTGGGGAGCAGTACTTC
.,TRBV9,many,TRBJ2-5,CASSVAGQGETQYF,TGTGCCAGCAGCGTAGCGGGGCAGGGGGAGACCCAGTACTTC
TRBD1,TRBV20-1,many,TRBJ2-7,CSAKGQGTNEQYF,TGCAGTGCGAAGGGACAGGGTACCAACGAGCAGTACTTC
.,TRBV12-3/TRBV12-4,many,TRBJ2-6,CASSLAGGLGANVLTF,TGTGCCAGCAGTTTAGCGGGGGGTTTAGGGGCCAACGTCCTGACTTTC
.,TRBV12-3/TRBV12-4,many,TRBJ1-5,CASSLSPRQKNQPQHF,TGTGCCAGCAGTTTGTCCCCCCGGCAGAAGAATCAGCCCCAGCATTTT
.,TRBV11-2,many,TRBJ2-5,CASSREFQETQYF,TGTGCCAGCAGCCGAGAGTTCCAAGAGACCCAGTACTTC
.,TRBV6-4,many,TRBJ1-1,CASSPQEGGAEAFF,TGTGCCAGCAGTCCACAGGAAGGAGGCGCTGAAGCTTTCTTT
.,TRBV3-1,few,TRBJ1-3,CASSRFSGNTIYF,TGTGCCAGCAGCCGATTTTCTGGAAACACCATATATTTT
.,TRBV28,many,TRBJ1-1,CASSLGVQAFF,TGTGCCAGCAGTTTGGGGGTACAAGCTTTCTTT
.,TRBV30,many,TRBJ1-1,CAWRKNRPGVNTEAFF,TGTGCCTGGAGAAAGAATAGGCCCGGGGTGAACACTGAAGCTTTCTTT
TRBD2,TRBV5-1,few,TRBJ2-1,CASSPTSGGTNEQFF,TGCGCCAGCAGCCCCACTAGCGGGGGAACCAATGAGCAGTTCTTC
.,TRBV5-1,many,TRBJ1-2,CASRSSRTLNYGYTF,TGCGCCAGCAGATCGAGCAGAACCCTAAACTATGGCTACACCTTC
TRBD2,TRBV20-1,few,TRBJ2-7,CSARGEGITYEQYF,TGCAGTGCTAGAGGGGAGGGGATCACCTACGAGCAGTACTTC
.,TRBV7-3,many,TRBJ1-2,CASSLTGYTF,TGTGCCAGCAGCTTGACAGGCTACACCTTC
TRBD2,TRBV11-2,few,TRBJ2-5,CASSLGATSGGPQETQYF,TGTGCCAGCAGCTTAGGGGCGACTAGCGGGGGGCCACAAGAGACCCAGTACTTC
.,TRBV12-3/TRBV12-4,.,TRBJ1-2,CASSAWTDHYGYTF,TGTGCCAGCAGTGCGTGGACGGACCACTATGGCTACACCTTC
TRBD2,TRBV19,few,TRBJ2-2,CASSIPSGGAYTGELFF,TGTGCCAGTAGTATACCTAGCGGGGGGGCCTACACCGGGGAGCTGTTTTTT